This T cell receptor beta chain comes out of a study of blood T cell repertoires in COVID-19. Repertoires were generated with immunoSEQ multiplex PCR, while TCRdb's copy carries only in-frame clones and drops some. The sample has about 200,000 clones, 84% seen once. Germline values: CDR1 SNHLY, CDR2 FYNNEI. V shed 7 bases and J 3 bases; nucleotides not matched to a gene: 11. The CDR3 is made up of 15 amino acids. The TCR was taken from a man in his fifties with active or convalescent COVID-19. Sequencing was carried out using peripheral blood. The rearrangement uses TRBV2 and TRBJ2-7; 8 nucleotides line up with TRBD1. The CDR3 loop reads CASKVEAGGIYEQYV. For the CDR3, the DNA is TGTGCCAGCAAAGTCGAGGCAGGGGGCATCTACGAGCAGTACGTC.